This entry lists 6 T cell receptor beta chains sequenced from one sample in a study of cytomegalovirus exposure and HLA in healthy donors. Primers included in the PCR were 60 Vbeta and 13 Jbeta primers. Assay used: immunoSEQ multiplex PCR; TCRdb lists only in-frame clones, some missing. In the table there are about 94,000 clones, about four fifths of which are singletons. Input material: PBMCs. The receptors shown here come from a human donor in good health.

V usage is TRBV29-1 and J usage is TRBJ2-3; 7 bases line up with TRBD1. V shed 8 bases and J 5 bases; nucleotides not matched to a gene: 10. CDR1 is SQVTM, CDR2 ANQGSEA, per germline. The CDR3 is 13 amino acids. The CDR3 nucleotides are TGCAGCCTCCGACAGGGTGATAGAGATACGCAGTATTTT. This encodes CSLRQGDRDTQYF.

V is TRBV11-3 and J is TRBJ2-1, with D maybe TRBD1 (6 bases). Deletions cut 5 bases from V and 6 bases from J, with 11 bases between. CDR3 length equals 13 residues. The V gene's germline CDR1 is SGHNT and CDR2 YENEEA. The CDR3 loop is CASSLSDSNEQFF. The CDR3 DNA is TGTGCCAGCAGCCTATCGGACAGCAATGAGCAGTTCTTC.

V is TRBV5-1 and J is TRBJ2-1, with 8 bases lining up with TRBD2. The germline V gene has CDR1 SGHRS and CDR2 YFSETQ. This CDR3 spans 14 amino acids. The trim removed 0 bases at V and 5 bases at J, leaving 1 base unmatched. The CDR3 spells CASSLAGGHNEQFF. The CDR3 bases are TGCGCCAGCAGCTTGGCGGGGGGGCACAATGAGCAGTTCTTC.

The chain recombines TRBV27 with TRBJ2-1, with 10 bases aligning to TRBD2. The length of the CDR3 is 15 residues. Germline V gives CDR1 MNHEY, CDR2 SMNVEV (reference sequence). The J segment lost 5 bases and the V segment lost 2 bases, leaving 3 bases of the junction unmatched. This CDR3 is CASSLLAGVNNEQFF. In DNA, the CDR3 is TGTGCCAGCAGTTTACTAGCGGGGGTAAACAATGAGCAGTTCTTC.

The chain employs TRBV5-1 and TRBJ1-1, with 7 bases identical to TRBD1. Germline CDR1 and CDR2: SGHRS and YFSETQ. The CDR3 consists of 13 residues. The V and J ends lost 2 bases and 3 bases, in that order; junction bases with no gene match: 1. The CDR3 region has the DNA TGCGCCAGCAGCTTAGGGACAGACACTGAAGCTTTCTTT. Residues: CASSLGTDTEAFF.

This chain connects TRBV6-1 to TRBJ1-6, with 10 bases that match TRBD1. Per germline, CDR1 MNHNS and CDR2 SASEGT. Losses at the gene ends were 4 bases for V and 7 bases for J; bases not matched to a gene: 4. The CDR3 spans 15 residues. The CDR3 loop is CASSVRDRGNSPLHF. The CDR3 DNA is TGTGCCAGCAGTGTACGGGACAGGGGAAATTCACCCCTCCACTTT.